One and the same sample provided the 30 T cell receptor beta chains below, sequenced in a study of OX40 agonist ivuxolimab in advanced cancers. Clones were sequenced by immunoSEQ multiplex PCR, and TCRdb holds only the in-frame ones, with some missing. The sample includes about 70,000 clones, 80% to 85% of them seen just once. Sequencing was performed on CD4+ or CD8+ T cells sorted from blood, taken in a trial of the OX40 agonist ivuxolimab. These receptors all come from an adult with an advanced solid tumor such as melanoma, head and neck, liver or kidney cancer.

V gene TRBV18 combines with J gene TRBJ1-4, with D maybe TRBD1 (5 bases). V lost 3 bases to trimming and J lost 8 bases, with 16 bases between them. CDR1 is KGHSH, CDR2 LQKENI, per germline. This CDR3 has 15 residues. The CDR3 sequence: CASSPGSGQGEKLFF. The DNA for the CDR3 is TGTGCCAGCTCACCGGGGTCAGGTCAGGGCGAAAAACTGTTTTTT.

The chain has TRBV28 and TRBJ1-6; TRBD1 is a possible D gene (5 bases). The V end lost 3 bases, the J end lost 7 bases, and 10 bases lay between the germline ends. Germline CDR1 and CDR2: MDHEN and SYDVKM. The CDR3 is 14 residues long. CDR3 residues: CASSFLGVNSPLHF. In nucleotides, the CDR3 is TGTGCCAGCAGTTTTCTAGGGGTCAATTCACCCCTCCACTTT.

The chain recombines TRBV4-1 with TRBJ2-1; no clear D gene. CDR3 length: 12 residues. Trimming cost V 0 bases and J 5 bases, with 2 bases left between them. The germline V gene encodes CDR1 MGHRA and CDR2 YSYEKL. The DNA of the CDR3 is TGCGCCAGCAGCCAAGAACACAATGAGCAGTTCTTC. Translated: CASSQEHNEQFF.

CDR3 bases: TGTGCCAGCAGCCAACTTGCGGGGGGCAACAATGAGCAGTTCTTC. Encoded protein: CASSQLAGGNNEQFF. This chain links TRBV4-2 with TRBJ2-1; TRBD2 aligns across 8 bases. Germline V gene sequence: CDR1 LGHNA, CDR2 YNFKEQ. This CDR3 comprises 15 residues. Trimming removed 2 bases from V and 5 bases from J; junction bases left unmatched: 5.

V usage is TRBV5-1 and J usage is TRBJ1-6; 8 positions agree with TRBD1. CDR1 SGHRS and CDR2 YFSETQ come from the germline V gene. Losses at the gene ends were 5 bases for V and 10 bases for J; bases not matched to a gene: 8. The CDR3 is 14 residues long. DNA of the CDR3: TGCGCCAGCAGACCCGGGACAGGAGGCTCACCCCTCCACTTT. Translation gives CASRPGTGGSPLHF.

This chain uses TRBV7-9 with TRBJ2-3; 12 nucleotides line up with TRBD2. V dropped 2 bases and J dropped 3; count of bases not matched to a gene: 3. The CDR3 is made up of 16 amino acids. The germline gives CDR1 SEHNR, CDR2 FQNEAQ (reference sequence). CDR3 coding DNA: TGTGCCAGCAGCTTACCCCTAGCGGGAGGGACAGATACGCAGTATTTT. This gives the protein CASSLPLAGGTDTQYF.

The V and J genes are TRBV7-2 and TRBJ2-1, with 11 nucleotides matching TRBD2. The CDR3 runs 15 residues. Germline assignment: CDR1 SGHTA and CDR2 FQGNSA. V gave up 5 bases and J gave up 5 bases; unmatched junction bases: 5. The chain's CDR3 is CASSPRLAGNNEQFF. In DNA, the CDR3 is TGTGCCAGCAGCCCCAGACTAGCGGGGAACAATGAGCAGTTCTTC. The full variable domain, rest sourced from reference TRBV7-2 and TRBJ2-1, is GAGVSQSPSNKVTEKGKDVELRCDPISGHTALYWYRQSLGQGLEFLIYFQGNSAPDKSGLPSDRFSAERTGGSVSTLTIQRTQQEDSAVYLCASSPRLAGNNEQFFGPGTRLTVL.

The V call is TRBV9, the J call TRBJ1-6, with 10 nucleotides matching TRBD1. This CDR3 is built from 16 residues. Germline CDR1 SGDLS, CDR2 YYNGEE. After removal of 3 bases from V and 4 bases from J, the junction contained 4 bases not matched to a gene. The CDR3 nucleotides read TGTGCCAGCAGCGAGACAGGGGGCGGGTATAATTCACCCCTCCACTTT. It specifies CASSETGGGYNSPLHF. Supplemented by reference TRBV9 and TRBJ1-6, the full variable domain reads DSGVTQTPKHLITATGQRVTLRCSPRSGDLSVYWYQQSLDQGLQFLIQYYNGEERAKGNILERFSAQQFPDLHSELNLSSLELGDSALYFCASSETGGGYNSPLHFGNGTRLTVT.

This rearrangement joins TRBV14 to TRBJ2-7, with D uncertain. The CDR3 is 15 residues long. The germline V gene has CDR1 SGHDN and CDR2 FVKESK. Trimming pared 4 bases from V and 4 bases from J, leaving 17 bases between. As DNA, the CDR3 is TGTGCCAGCAGCCTTTCTCTAACCCCATCATACGAGCAGTACTTC. Translation gives CASSLSLTPSYEQYF.

This sequence joins TRBV11-3 and TRBJ2-1, with 10 bases lining up with TRBD1. This CDR3 region has 16 residues. Germline lookup yields CDR1 SGHNT and CDR2 YENEEA. Trimming removed 5 bases from V and 2 bases from J; junction bases left unmatched: 6. The CDR3 spells CASSPPGQGTYNEQFF. CDR3 DNA sequence: TGTGCCAGCAGCCCTCCGGGACAGGGGACCTACAATGAGCAGTTCTTC.

This chain connects TRBV29-1 to TRBJ2-1; 7 bases map to TRBD2. This CDR3 comprises 13 residues. After removal of 3 bases from V and 6 bases from J, the junction contained 5 bases not matched to a gene. The germline CDR1 and CDR2 sequences are SQVTM and ANQGSEA. CDR3 sequence (DNA): TGCAGCGTTGACCCGGGACTACTCAATGAGCAGTTCTTC. As protein: CSVDPGLLNEQFF.

The CDR3 DNA reads TGCGCCAGCAGCCGTGGGGGACTAGCGGGGGGCAAAAACATTCAGTACTTC. This codes for CASSRGGLAGGKNIQYF. The V gene is TRBV4-1, the J gene TRBJ2-4, with 15 bases that match TRBD2. Trimming removed 4 bases from V and 3 bases from J; junction bases left unmatched: 4. This CDR3 contains 17 residues. CDR1 MGHRA and CDR2 YSYEKL come from the germline V gene.

The rearrangement uses TRBV7-8 and TRBJ1-1; D perhaps matches TRBD1 (5 bases). V dropped 2 bases and J dropped 0 bases, with 13 bases sitting between them. The CDR3 is 16 amino acids. Looked up from germline, CDR1 is SGHVS and CDR2 is FQNEAQ. The DNA for the CDR3 is TGTGCCAGCAGCTTAATTGGGGGTAACATGAACACTGAAGCTTTCTTT. Protein sequence: CASSLIGGNMNTEAFF.

This chain connects TRBV5-1 to TRBJ2-2; TRBD1 might be the D (6 bases). V lost 3 bases and J 5 bases, leaving 23 bases between the germline ends. The germline CDR1 and CDR2 sequences are SGHRS and YFSETQ. The CDR3 consists of 18 residues. The CDR3 protein is CASSSKTGLPGATGELFF. DNA of the CDR3: TGCGCCAGCAGCTCAAAGACAGGCCTACCGGGCGCGACCGGGGAGCTGTTTTTT.

The rearrangement joins TRBV7-2 to TRBJ2-7, with D unresolved. The CDR3 is made up of 15 amino acids. Germline assignment: CDR1 SGHTA and CDR2 FQGNSA. Trimming left V 1 base short and J 0 bases short, with 10 bases between. In DNA, the CDR3 is TGTGCCAGCAGCTTAGACCGAAATCCCTCCTACGAGCAGTACTTC. This gives the protein CASSLDRNPSYEQYF.

This rearrangement joins TRBV5-1 to TRBJ2-3; D remains unclear. The germline V gene has CDR1 SGHRS and CDR2 YFSETQ. This CDR3 has 12 amino acids. Between the trimmed V and J ends, which lost 0 bases and 6 bases, there was a span of 5 bases. The CDR3 region has the DNA TGCGCCAGCAGCTTGGAATGGGATACGCAGTATTTT. Translated, it gives CASSLEWDTQYF. The whole variable domain, filled in from reference TRBV5-1 and TRBJ2-3, reads KAGVTQTPRYLIKTRGQQVTLSCSPISGHRSVSWYQQTPGQGLQFLFEYFSETQRNKGNFPGRFSGRQFSNSRSEMNVSTLELGDSALYLCASSLEWDTQYFGPGTRLTVL.

The gene calls are TRBV6-1 and TRBJ1-6; D is possibly TRBD1 (5 bases). The V gene lost 8 bases and the J gene lost 7 bases, with 18 bases spanning the gap. Germline V lookup: CDR1 MNHNS, CDR2 SASEGT. The CDR3 is 15 amino acids. CDR3 loop: CASLAQAGSNSPLHF. The CDR3 DNA reads as TGTGCCAGCCTCGCGCAGGCAGGGTCGAATTCACCCCTCCACTTT.

This chain links TRBV5-1 with TRBJ2-7; 12 bases are a match to TRBD2. This CDR3 has 15 amino acids. Per germline, CDR1 SGHRS and CDR2 YFSETQ. Trimming took 7 bases from V and 5 from J; bases not matched to a gene: 10. CDR3 sequence reads: CASDTGTSGSHEQYF. As DNA, the CDR3 is TGCGCCAGCGACACTGGGACTAGCGGGTCCCACGAGCAGTACTTC.

This clone was observed a few times. The V and J genes are TRBV11-2 and TRBJ2-7; 9 nucleotides line up with TRBD1. Per the germline V gene, CDR1 is SGHAT and CDR2 is FQNNGV. This CDR3 region has 13 residues. Trimming cost V 5 bases and J 4 bases; bases outside gene matches: 3. CDR3 in DNA: TGTGCCAGCAGCCGGGACAGGGCGTACGAGCAGTACTTC. This gives the protein CASSRDRAYEQYF.

The chain carries TRBV5-1 and TRBJ1-3, with 7 bases that match TRBD1. The V segment lost 0 bases and the J segment 0 bases; nucleotides outside the gene matches: 6. CDR1 and CDR2 (germline): SGHRS, YFSETQ. The CDR3 length is 17 residues. CDR3 nucleotide sequence: TGCGCCAGCAGCTTGGTGGGGACAGTTAGCTCTGGAAACACCATATATTTT. It specifies CASSLVGTVSSGNTIYF.

This chain joins TRBV14 and TRBJ2-7; the D gene is possibly TRBD1 (5 bases). In germline, CDR1 is SGHDN, CDR2 FVKESK. The CDR3 runs 14 residues. V was clipped by 4 bases and J by 1 base, with 11 bases between them. The CDR3 DNA reads TGTGCCAGCAGCCCGACAGCCGCGTCCTACGAGCAGTACTTC. Protein product: CASSPTAASYEQYF.

The chain recombines TRBV4-1 with TRBJ1-2; tentative D call: TRBD1 (5 bases). V lost 5 bases and J 0 bases, leaving 16 bases between the germline ends. The CDR3 runs to 16 residues. Germline assignment: CDR1 MGHRA and CDR2 YSYEKL. The CDR3 nucleotides are TGCGCCAGCAGCGGGCCAGGGCGCTCAGCTAACTATGGCTACACCTTC. Translation gives CASSGPGRSANYGYTF.

This clone was seen once. The chain joins TRBV4-1 to TRBJ1-1, with a weak D call TRBD1 (5 bases). The CDR3 extends over 15 amino acids. Germline V CDR1 and CDR2: MGHRA, YSYEKL. The V end lost 1 base, the J end lost 5 bases, and 14 bases lay between the germline ends. This chain's CDR3 is CASSQVSGSETEAFF. For the CDR3, the DNA is TGCGCCAGCAGCCAAGTATCAGGGTCGGAGACTGAAGCTTTCTTT.

The chain carries TRBV6-5 and TRBJ2-1, with 9 nucleotides matching TRBD1. V was pared by 6 bases and J by 6 bases, with 6 bases of the junction left unmatched. Germline loops: CDR1 MNHEY, CDR2 SVGAGI. The CDR3 contains 14 residues. CDR3 amino acids: CASSHRTGVNEQFF. CDR3 DNA: TGTGCCAGCAGCCATCGGACAGGGGTCAATGAGCAGTTCTTC.

V is TRBV7-2 and J is TRBJ1-5; maybe TRBD1 (5 bases). The V end was cut by 5 bases, the J end by 0 bases, with 8 bases between. CDR3 length equals 14 residues. From germline, CDR1 is SGHTA and CDR2 FQGNSA. CDR3 sequence reads: CASSAQDSNQPQHF. The CDR3 nucleotides read TGTGCCAGCAGCGCACAGGATAGCAATCAGCCCCAGCATTTT.

The V gene is TRBV19, the J gene TRBJ2-7; 9 bases match TRBD2. Germline V lookup: CDR1 LNHDA, CDR2 SQIVND (reference sequence). V shed 2 bases, J shed 5 bases, and the junction held 22 bases outside the gene matches. The CDR3 spans 20 residues. The CDR3 nucleotides read TGTGCCAGTAGTATATACTCGACACTAATTAGCGGGAGCGCAGTTGACGAGCAGTACTTC. This translates into CASSIYSTLISGSAVDEQYF. Filled out from reference TRBV19 and TRBJ2-7, the complete variable domain reads DGGITQSPKYLFRKEGQNVTLSCEQNLNHDAMYWYRQDPGQGLRLIYYSQIVNDFQKGDIAEGYSVSREKKESFPLTVTSAQKNPTAFYLCASSIYSTLISGSAVDEQYFGPGTRLTVT.

The J gene is TRBJ1-1, the V gene TRBV2; 9 positions agree with TRBD1. The CDR3 length is 14 residues. Per the germline V gene, CDR1 is SNHLY and CDR2 is FYNNEI. Trimming removed 6 bases from V and 5 bases from J; junction bases left unmatched: 7. The CDR3 DNA sequence: TGTGCCAGCAGAGGACAGGGGCGGGGGACTGAAGCTTTCTTT. The encoded protein is CASRGQGRGTEAFF.

CDR3 bases: TGCGCCAGCAGCCCGGGGACAGGGGGCACTGAAGCTTTCTTT. It yields the protein CASSPGTGGTEAFF. The chain uses TRBV4-1 and TRBJ1-1; TRBD1 aligns across 11 bases. The CDR3 is 14 amino acids. Trimming cost V 4 bases and J 4 bases; bases outside gene matches: 2. Germline V gives CDR1 MGHRA, CDR2 YSYEKL.

This clone has a handful of counts. The chain links TRBV6-1 to TRBJ2-7, with 9 bases aligning to TRBD1. Per germline, CDR1 MNHNS and CDR2 SASEGT. CDR3 length: 13 residues. V was pared by 10 bases and J by 3 bases, with 7 bases of the junction left unmatched. For the CDR3, the DNA is TGTGCCACTGGGACAGGGTTTAGCTACGAGCAGTACTTC. Translated: CATGTGFSYEQYF.

Only a few counts were recorded for this clone. A much larger clone differs from this one at a single base, so this may be a read error. The sample holds other DNA sequences that translate to the same CDR3. CDR3 DNA: TGCGCCAGCAGCCAAGCGAAGACTAGCGGGAGTGAGACCCAGTACTTC. It encodes CASSQAKTSGSETQYF. This chain links TRBV4-1 with TRBJ2-5, with TRBD2 identical over 12 bases. Unmatched junction bases numbered 5, after V lost 1 base and J lost 5 bases. Germline V lookup: CDR1 MGHRA, CDR2 YSYEKL. This CDR3 has 16 residues.